These T cell receptor beta chains were read from a single sample in a study of blood T cell repertoires in COVID-19. TCRdb's table, derived via immunoSEQ multiplex PCR, lists solely in-frame clones and lacks some. The sample lists just over 650,000 clones; just under 90% were seen once. The sample consisted of peripheral blood. The origin of the receptors is a woman aged 18-29 years with acute or convalescent COVID-19. Both conserved end residues are part of each CDR3.

j_gene: TRBJ2-3; v_gene: TRBV5-6; CDR3aa: CASSQLTDSLSDTQYF
j_gene: TRBJ2-3; v_gene: TRBV5-1; CDR3aa: CASSPGTLDTDTQYF
j_gene: TRBJ1-2; v_gene: TRBV28; CDR3aa: CASRADFANYGYTF
j_gene: TRBJ1-2; v_gene: TRBV5-1; CDR3aa: CASSLESLARGSYGYTF
j_gene: TRBJ2-7; v_gene: TRBV6-5; CDR3aa: CASSFLDSPPREQYF
j_gene: TRBJ2-3; v_gene: TRBV29-1; CDR3aa: CSVEDRGGDSTDTQYF
j_gene: TRBJ1-1; v_gene: TRBV12-5; CDR3aa: CASGFSPTFNEAFF
j_gene: TRBJ2-5; v_gene: TRBV27; CDR3aa: CASSPTRGGKKETQYF
j_gene: TRBJ1-3; v_gene: TRBV5-1; CDR3aa: CASSFGSTGNTIYF
j_gene: TRBJ1-2; v_gene: TRBV24-1; CDR3aa: CATSDADREDYGYTF
j_gene: TRBJ1-3; v_gene: TRBV7-2; CDR3aa: CASSPSGTPSSGNTIYF
j_gene: TRBJ2-7; v_gene: TRBV5-6; CDR3aa: CASSLGLTKSLEQYF
j_gene: TRBJ1-1; v_gene: TRBV7-9; CDR3aa: CASSPRRQGNTEAFF
j_gene: TRBJ1-1; v_gene: TRBV6-5; CDR3aa: CASRTRDRTEAFF
j_gene: TRBJ1-2; v_gene: TRBV19; CDR3aa: CASSMSRDRGPSAYGYTF
j_gene: TRBJ1-2; v_gene: TRBV11-2; CDR3aa: CASSSDTNYGYTF
j_gene: TRBJ2-7; v_gene: TRBV6-5; CDR3aa: CASRLGQAYEQYF
j_gene: TRBJ1-2; v_gene: TRBV7-9; CDR3aa: CASSSQRLFSNYGYTF
j_gene: TRBJ2-7; v_gene: TRBV6-6; CDR3aa: CASSYKGYYYEQYF
j_gene: TRBJ1-1; v_gene: TRBV5-1; CDR3aa: CASRGEDEALEAFF
j_gene: TRBJ1-5; v_gene: TRBV3-1/TRBV3-2; CDR3aa: CASSQARALSNQPQHF
j_gene: TRBJ2-1; v_gene: TRBV7-2; CDR3aa: CASSKTGEGYEQFF
j_gene: TRBJ1-5; v_gene: TRBV6-1; CDR3aa: CASSEGTSVEPQHF
j_gene: TRBJ1-2; v_gene: TRBV19; CDR3aa: CASSIDRGSGSPYYGYTF
j_gene: TRBJ1-6; v_gene: TRBV14; CDR3aa: CASSYRGRGGSYNSPLHF
j_gene: TRBJ1-2; v_gene: TRBV3-1/TRBV3-2; CDR3aa: CASSPPDRNYGYTF
j_gene: TRBJ2-2; v_gene: TRBV6-6; CDR3aa: CASSLYSQGTGELFF
j_gene: TRBJ1-2; v_gene: TRBV5-6; CDR3aa: CASNTAGRSYGYTF
j_gene: TRBJ1-1; v_gene: TRBV25-1; CDR3aa: CASSESRTDTFVGFF
j_gene: TRBJ1-1; v_gene: TRBV12-2; CDR3aa: CASPLSDRGVQAFF
j_gene: TRBJ1-2; v_gene: TRBV11-1; CDR3aa: CASSRRGSNYGYTF
j_gene: TRBJ1-5; v_gene: TRBV7-2; CDR3aa: CASSLSRGTNQPQHF
j_gene: TRBJ1-2; v_gene: TRBV5-4; CDR3aa: CASSPDSVYGYTF
j_gene: TRBJ1-3; v_gene: TRBV19; CDR3aa: CASSYRDTGNTIYF
j_gene: TRBJ2-7; v_gene: TRBV5-8; CDR3aa: CASSPGQASYHEQYF
j_gene: TRBJ2-3; v_gene: TRBV25-1; CDR3aa: CASARDSSGDTQYF
j_gene: TRBJ2-3; v_gene: TRBV9; CDR3aa: CASSATTDTQYF
j_gene: TRBJ1-3; v_gene: TRBV27; CDR3aa: CASARPDGVGPIYF
j_gene: TRBJ2-7; v_gene: TRBV18; CDR3aa: CASSWSSEGNEQYF
j_gene: TRBJ2-7; v_gene: TRBV7-6; CDR3aa: CASTTRGFEQYF
j_gene: TRBJ1-6; v_gene: TRBV5-6; CDR3aa: CASSLPAGGLDSPLHF
j_gene: TRBJ1-2; v_gene: TRBV14; CDR3aa: CASSLLWRGRDRGYTF
j_gene: TRBJ2-2; v_gene: TRBV12-5; CDR3aa: CASGLPAAGDGELFF
j_gene: TRBJ2-2; v_gene: TRBV24-1; CDR3aa: CAVEENTGELFF
j_gene: TRBJ2-7; v_gene: TRBV3-1/TRBV3-2; CDR3aa: CASSLRDRGDEYF
j_gene: TRBJ1-5; v_gene: TRBV5-6; CDR3aa: CASSLGGQYSNQPQHF
j_gene: TRBJ2-1; v_gene: TRBV9; CDR3aa: CASSVGLAGGSVHEQFF
j_gene: TRBJ1-2; v_gene: TRBV6-5; CDR3aa: CASSPRTGVGYGYTF
j_gene: TRBJ2-3; v_gene: TRBV5-1; CDR3aa: CASSFSGGPGADTQYF
j_gene: TRBJ1-2; v_gene: TRBV3-1/TRBV3-2; CDR3aa: CASSPWNRGDGARGYTF
j_gene: TRBJ1-2; v_gene: TRBV14; CDR3aa: CASSQGLGARYGYTF
j_gene: TRBJ1-3; v_gene: TRBV30; CDR3aa: CAWNIRSGAGNTIYF
j_gene: TRBJ1-5; v_gene: TRBV28; CDR3aa: CASSDPKGQPQHF
j_gene: TRBJ1-1; v_gene: TRBV6-4; CDR3aa: CASSPTHNMNTEAFF
j_gene: TRBJ1-4; v_gene: TRBV25-1; CDR3aa: CASSEFGEKLFF
j_gene: TRBJ2-1; v_gene: TRBV24-1; CDR3aa: CATSDLETGSYNEQFF